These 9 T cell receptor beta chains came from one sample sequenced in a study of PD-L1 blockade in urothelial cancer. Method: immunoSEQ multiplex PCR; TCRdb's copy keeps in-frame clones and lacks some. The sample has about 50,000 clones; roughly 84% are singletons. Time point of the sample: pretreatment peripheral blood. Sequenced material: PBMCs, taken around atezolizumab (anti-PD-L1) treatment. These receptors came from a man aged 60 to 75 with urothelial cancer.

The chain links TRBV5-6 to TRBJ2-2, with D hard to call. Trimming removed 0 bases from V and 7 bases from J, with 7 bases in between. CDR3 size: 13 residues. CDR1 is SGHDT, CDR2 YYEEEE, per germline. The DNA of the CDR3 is TGTGCCAGCAGCTTGGGATCGAGCGGGGAGCTGTTTTTT. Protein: CASSLGSSGELFF.

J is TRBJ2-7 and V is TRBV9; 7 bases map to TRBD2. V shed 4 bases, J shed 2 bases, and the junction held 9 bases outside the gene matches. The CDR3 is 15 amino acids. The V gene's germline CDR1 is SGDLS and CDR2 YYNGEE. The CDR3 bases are TGTGCCAGCAGCACCGGGGAGGGCAGCCCCTACGAGCAGTACTTC. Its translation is CASSTGEGSPYEQYF.

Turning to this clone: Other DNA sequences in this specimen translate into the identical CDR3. In DNA, the CDR3 is TGCGCCAGCAGCTTGGCGGGAAGTACAGATACGCAGTATTTT. As protein: CASSLAGSTDTQYF. This chain uses TRBV5-1 with TRBJ2-3, with a possible D match to TRBD2 (5 bases). V shed 0 bases and J shed 3 bases, with 8 bases lying between them. The V gene's germline CDR1 is SGHRS and CDR2 YFSETQ. This CDR3 has 14 amino acids.

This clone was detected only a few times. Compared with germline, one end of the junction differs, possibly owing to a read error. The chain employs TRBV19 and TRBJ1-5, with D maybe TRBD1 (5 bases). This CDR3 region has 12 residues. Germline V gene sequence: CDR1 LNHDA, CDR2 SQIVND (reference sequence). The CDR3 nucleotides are TGTGCCAGTAGTCCGCTCTATGGTCAGGGACTTTTT. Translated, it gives CASSPLYGQGLF.

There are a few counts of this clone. The CDR3 bases are TGTGCCAGCAGCTCACAGGCTCAATTCTATGGCTACACCTTC. Encoded protein: CASSSQAQFYGYTF. This chain joins TRBV7-9 and TRBJ1-2; TRBD1 might be the D (5 bases). The CDR3 has 14 residues. Germline lookup yields CDR1 SEHNR and CDR2 FQNEAQ (reference sequence). V lost 4 bases and J 4 bases, leaving 13 bases between the germline ends. Complete variable domain (other parts from reference TRBV7-9 and TRBJ1-2): DTGVSQNPRHKITKRGQNVTFRCDPISEHNRLYWYRQTLGQGPEFLTYFQNEAQLEKSRLLSDRFSAERPKGSFSTLEIQRTEQGDSAMYLCASSSQAQFYGYTFGSGTRLTVV.

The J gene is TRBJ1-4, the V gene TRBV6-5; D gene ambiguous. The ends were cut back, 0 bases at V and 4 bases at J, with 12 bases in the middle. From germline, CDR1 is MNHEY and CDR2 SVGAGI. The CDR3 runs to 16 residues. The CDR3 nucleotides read TGTGCCAGCAGTTACTCGAGGCCGCGGCTTAATGAAAAACTGTTTTTT. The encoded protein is CASSYSRPRLNEKLFF.

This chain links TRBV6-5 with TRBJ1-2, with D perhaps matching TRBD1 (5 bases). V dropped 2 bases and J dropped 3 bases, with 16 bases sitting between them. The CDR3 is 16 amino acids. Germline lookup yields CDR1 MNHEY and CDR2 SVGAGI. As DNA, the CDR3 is TGTGCCAGCAGTTACGATGGCCGGGGAGGGGACTATGGCTACACCTTC. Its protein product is CASSYDGRGGDYGYTF.

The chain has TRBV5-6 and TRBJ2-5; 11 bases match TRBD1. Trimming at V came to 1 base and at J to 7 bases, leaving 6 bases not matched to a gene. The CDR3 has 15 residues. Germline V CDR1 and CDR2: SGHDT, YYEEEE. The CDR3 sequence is CASSLLGQGAVTQYF. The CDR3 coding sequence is TGTGCCAGCAGCTTGCTAGGACAGGGGGCCGTGACCCAGTACTTC.

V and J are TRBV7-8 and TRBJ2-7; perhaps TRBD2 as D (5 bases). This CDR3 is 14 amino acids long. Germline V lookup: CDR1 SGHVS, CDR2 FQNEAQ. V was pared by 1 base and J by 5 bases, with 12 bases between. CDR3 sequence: CASSLERASHEQYF. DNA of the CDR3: TGTGCCAGCAGCTTAGAGAGGGCATCCCACGAGCAGTACTTC.